Listed below are T cell receptor beta chains from one sample, sequenced in a study of radiation and T cells in renal cell carcinoma. The repertoire was sequenced with immunoSEQ multiplex PCR; TCRdb's copy has only in-frame clones and lacks some. The data show some 20,000 clones, around three fifths seen once. The sample in question was tumor tissue, obtained from a patient whose treatment was nephrectomy without radiotherapy. The receptor set was obtained from a man between 45 and 60 years old with renal cell carcinoma. Each CDR3 is given with its conserved first and last residue. A D gene is named only where the DNA matches it firmly. Rows may omit the clone size; those that give it use once, few, many or a size class.

j_call clone_size d_call v_call cdr3_nt cdr3_aa
TRBJ1-2 - - TRBV18 TGTGCCAGCTCACCAAGTAGGGAAGCTGGCTACACCTTC CASSPSREAGYTF
TRBJ2-5 few - TRBV9 TGTGCCAGCAGCGTAGCTACAACGGGGGCTCGAGAGACCCAGTACTTC CASSVATTGARETQYF
TRBJ2-3 - TRBD1 TRBV4-2 TGTGCCAGCAGCCGATCGGGACAGATGGCAGATACGCAGTATTTT CASSRSGQMADTQYF
TRBJ2-7 - - TRBV6-1 TGTGCCAGCAGTGATCGGAGGGGGCTCAGCAACGAGCAGTACTTC CASSDRRGLSNEQYF
TRBJ1-1 - - TRBV11-1 TGTGCCAGCAGCTTACTAGGCGGGAACACTGAAGCTTTCTTT CASSLLGGNTEAFF
TRBJ2-3 - - TRBV2 TGTGCCAGTCGGGTCTCGACCCTTTTCACAGATACGCAGTATTTT CASRVSTLFTDTQYF
TRBJ2-4 - - TRBV11-3 TGTGCCAGCAGCTTAGATTATGAAAACATTCAGTACTTC CASSLDYENIQYF
TRBJ1-4 - - TRBV5-1 TGCGCCAGCAGCTTATATCTGGATGAAAAACTGTTTTTT CASSLYLDEKLFF
TRBJ2-7 - - TRBV6-6 TGTGCCAGCAGTTACTCTCCAGGGCTGGACGAGCAGTACTTC CASSYSPGLDEQYF
TRBJ1-1 - TRBD1 TRBV5-1 TGCGCCAGCAGCATGACAGGGCCAGCTGAAGCTTTCTTT CASSMTGPAEAFF
TRBJ1-2 few - TRBV7-3 TGTGCCAGCAGCCCCGGGACCGTTGGTCTTGGCTACACCTTC CASSPGTVGLGYTF
TRBJ1-6 - - TRBV6-1 TGTGCCAACGGACACGGAGGGACTTCACCCCTCCACTTT CANGHGGTSPLHF
TRBJ1-6 - TRBD1 TRBV29-1 TGCAGCGTCCGGGACAGGGGGATCAATGATTCACCCCTCCACTTT CSVRDRGINDSPLHF
TRBJ2-6 - - TRBV5-6 TGTGCCAGCAGCTCGGGGGGCCTCTCTGGGGCCAACGTCCTGACTTTC CASSSGGLSGANVLTF
TRBJ1-3 once TRBD1 TRBV4-3 TGCGCCAGCAGCTCCGACAGGGCAGCTGGAAACACCATATATTTT CASSSDRAAGNTIYF
TRBJ2-3 - - TRBV7-2 TGTGCCAGCAGCTTATTCTTAAGAGGGACCACAGATACGCAGTATTTT CASSLFLRGTTDTQYF
TRBJ2-2 few - TRBV29-1 TGCAGCGTTTATCAGGGTCATCGTTCCGGGGAGCTGTTTTTT CSVYQGHRSGELFF
TRBJ1-1 - - TRBV9 TGTGCCAGCAGCGTAGTGGGGGGAAACACTGAAGCTTTCTTT CASSVVGGNTEAFF
TRBJ2-7 - - TRBV6-1 TGTGCCAGCTCTCGTCCGAACGAGCAGTACTTC CASSRPNEQYF
TRBJ2-7 - - TRBV4-2 TGTGCCAGCAGCGCGAGGGACAACTACGAGCAGTACTTC CASSARDNYEQYF
TRBJ2-1 - - TRBV5-1 TGCGCCAGCAGATCGGGCGGCCCTGAGCAGTTCTTC CASRSGGPEQFF
TRBJ1-4 medium-sized - TRBV4-1 TGCGCCAGCAGCTCTCGACAGAATGAAAAACTGTTTTTT CASSSRQNEKLFF
TRBJ1-2 - TRBD1 TRBV19 TGTGCCAGTAGTAAGGGGACAGGAAACTATGGCTACACCTTC CASSKGTGNYGYTF
TRBJ1-5 - - TRBV30 TGTGCCTCATCCGAGGGTAATAGCAATCAGCCCCAGCATTTT CASSEGNSNQPQHF
TRBJ1-6 - - TRBV4-1 TGCGCCAGCAGCCAAGAGGGCTCCGGGATCCCACAGTATCATTCACCCCTCCACTTT CASSQEGSGIPQYHSPLHF